A single sample is the source of the 12 T cell receptor beta chains below, sequenced in a study of breast tumors, draining lymph nodes, adjacent tissues. TCRdb fed the multiplex PCR reads into MiXCR, producing one record per CDR3 protein. Of over 150,000 distinct CDR3 sequences in the sample, 25% to 40% were seen once. The lymph nodes were axillary draining lymph nodes from breast cancer patients. Sequenced sample: axillary lymph node tissue. These receptors all come from a female donor with breast cancer. Some clones in this sample may be carry-over from other donors' samples.

This clonotype was seen a handful of times. It may be a read error: a sequence one base away is much more abundant. The rearrangement joins TRBV5-1 to TRBJ1-3, with D possibly being TRBD1 (6 bases). This CDR3 spans 15 amino acids. Germline V lookup: CDR1 SGHRS, CDR2 YFSETQ. Deletions cut 3 bases from V and 8 bases from J, with 18 bases between. CDR3 sequence (DNA): TGCGCCAGCAGCTCGGGCCAGGGGAGAACAGACACCATATATTTT. It translates to CASSSGQGRTDTIYF.

The table lists this clonotype with many counts. The chain uses TRBV5-1 and TRBJ2-1; D perhaps matches TRBD1 (5 bases). The length of the CDR3 is 14 residues. The V and J ends lost 6 bases and 3 bases respectively, with 13 bases between them. Germline loops: CDR1 SGHRS, CDR2 YFSETQ. The CDR3 DNA reads as TGCGCCAGCAACCCTCGCGACAGCTACAATGAGCAGTTCTTC. Translated: CASNPRDSYNEQFF.

This clonotype was found many times. V and J are TRBV20-1 and TRBJ2-3; D may be TRBD2 (6 bases). Germline lookup yields CDR1 DFQATT and CDR2 SNEGSKA (reference sequence). This CDR3 is built from 13 residues. V lost 3 bases and J lost 1, with 8 bases in between. CDR3: CSASGSRTDTQYF. Written as DNA, the CDR3 is TGCAGTGCTAGCGGGAGTCGCACAGATACGCAGTATTTT.

J is TRBJ2-3 and V is TRBV6-2 or TRBV6-3; 9 positions agree with TRBD1. The ends lost 6 bases at V and 3 bases at J; junction bases unmatched: 10. The CDR3 is 16 amino acids. Germline V gene data show CDR1 as MNHEY and CDR2 as SVGEGT. The DNA of the CDR3 is TGTGCCAGCAGGCATGAACAGGGGGCGGTAACAGATACGCAGTATTTT. Amino acid sequence: CASRHEQGAVTDTQYF.

Details on this clonotype: Being one base from a much bigger clone, this may be a read error. The chain uses TRBV12-3 or TRBV12-4 and TRBJ2-5; 8 nucleotides agree with TRBD2. V gave up 8 bases and J gave up 6 bases; unmatched junction bases: 5. This CDR3 spans 12 amino acids. CDR3 loop: CASGSGGQTQYF. CDR3 bases: TGTGCCAGCGGGAGCGGGGGACAGACCCAGTACTTC.

This clonotype has a single count. The genes are TRBV9 and TRBJ2-7; TRBD1 matches at 7 bases. The CDR3 runs 15 residues. CDR1 SGDLS and CDR2 YYNGEE come from the germline V gene. J lost 2 bases, V lost 0 bases, and 5 bases had no gene match. The CDR3 nucleotides read TGTGCCAGCAGCGTAGGAGGGACAGCAACCTACGAGCAGTACTTC. Its translation is CASSVGGTATYEQYF.

This clonotype appeared many times. The chain uses TRBV18 and TRBJ2-7; D may be TRBD1 (5 bases). Between the trimmed V and J ends, which lost 1 base and 1 base, there was a span of 8 bases. Germline-derived CDR1 and CDR2 are KGHSH and LQKENI. The CDR3 extends over 14 amino acids. CDR3 region: CASSPLTDSYEQYF. The DNA for the CDR3 is TGTGCCAGCTCACCACTGACAGATTCCTACGAGCAGTACTTC.

This clonotype was seen at least ten times. This chain links TRBV5-6 with TRBJ2-2; possibly TRBD1 for D (5 bases). The CDR3 runs to 15 residues. V was pared by 1 base and J by 3 bases, with 10 bases between. CDR1 and CDR2 (germline): SGHDT, YYEEEE. CDR3 DNA sequence: TGTGCCAGCAGCTTGAGGGGTTATGACACCGGGGAGCTGTTTTTT. Protein product: CASSLRGYDTGELFF.

This clonotype was counted at least ten times. This sequence joins TRBV25-1 and TRBJ2-2; D uncertain. Germline CDR1 reads MGHDK; CDR2 reads SYGVNS. Trimming shortened V by 2 bases and J by 0 bases, and 1 base separated the two germline ends. The CDR3 is 13 residues long. The CDR3 is CASSETNTGELFF. The CDR3 DNA follows: TGTGCCAGCAGTGAAACGAACACCGGGGAGCTGTTTTTT.

The chain joins TRBV20-1 to TRBJ2-3; D is ambiguous. The CDR3 is 12 amino acids. Per the germline V gene, CDR1 is DFQATT and CDR2 is SNEGSKA (reference sequence). The V end lost 1 base, the J end lost 5 bases, and 7 bases lay between the germline ends. CDR3 in amino acids: CSARGTRDTQYF. CDR3 DNA: TGCAGTGCTAGAGGGACCCGAGATACGCAGTATTTT.

This clonotype was seen only a few times. The gene calls are TRBV20-1 and TRBJ2-4; D assignment may be TRBD1 or TRBD2 (6 bases each). CDR1 and CDR2 (germline): DFQATT, SNEGSKA (reference sequence). The CDR3 runs 14 residues. V dropped 4 bases and J dropped 8 bases, with 18 bases sitting between them. The CDR3 loop is CSAITQGGGDIQYF. The CDR3 coding sequence is TGCAGTGCTATCACACAGGGAGGTGGGGACATTCAGTACTTC.

This clonotype was seen ten or more times. The V call is TRBV9, the J call TRBJ2-3; tentative D call: TRBD2 (5 bases). The V end was cut by 4 bases, the J end by 3 bases, with 9 bases between. This CDR3 region has 13 residues. The germline V gene encodes CDR1 SGDLS and CDR2 YYNGEE. CDR3 sequence reads: CASSLLVTDTQYF. The CDR3 nucleotides are TGTGCCAGCAGCCTACTAGTTACAGATACGCAGTATTTT.